In this sample, the clone carrying this T cell receptor beta chain turned up many times. No antigen is known for it. TCRdb reprocessed the reads via MiXCR and lists one record per CDR3 protein. The table records over 450,000 distinct CDR3 sequences, about 10% of them present only once. This entry belongs to a study of T cell repertoires in cytomegalovirus infection. Study-level background: Indicated by public TCR beta signatures were CMV infection and matching HLA type.

Whole-study results and caveats: Totalled public TCR beta family frequency picked out people who carried CMV plus the relevant HLA. Ex vivo responses were dominated by HLA-C-restricted CMV-specific TCR beta clonotypes.

CDR1 and CDR2 (germline): LNHDA, SQIVND (reference sequence). With 0 bases removed from V and 10 bases from J, the gap between germline ends came to 9 bases. The CDR3 contains 13 residues. Sequencing was performed on PBMCs. V is TRBV19 and J is TRBJ2-2; D is undetermined. The receptor comes from a human donor in good health (CMV status not recorded). Some clones in this sample may be carry-over from other donors' samples. The CDR3 loop is CASSIDRMAELFF. The CDR3 nucleotides are TGTGCCAGTAGTATAGACAGGATGGCGGAGCTGTTTTTT.